Listed below are T cell receptor beta chains from one sample, sequenced in a study of human T cells and chemical hapten exposure. One entry per CDR3 protein, called by TCRdb with MiXCR from the RACE reads. The sample lists roughly 80,000 distinct CDR3 sequences; approximately 12% were seen once. The specimen was whole blood, collected in connection with sensitization to the hapten diphenylcyclopropenone (DPC). These receptors were taken from a woman aged 45-65 years with alopecia areata. Some clones in this sample may be carry-over from other donors' samples. The CDR3 runs from the conserved cysteine through the conserved F or W. D genes are given only for firm matches. For some rows the clone size is stated as once, few or many, or as a class when expanded; others skip it.

size	V	J	D	CDR3	DNA
many	TRBV5-1	TRBJ2-7	.	CASSLWARSYEQYF	TGCGCCAGCAGCTTGTGGGCCCGCTCCTACGAGCAGTACTTC
.	TRBV28	TRBJ2-7	.	CASSLQREQYF	TGTGCCAGCAGTTTACAGAGGGAGCAGTACTTC
.	TRBV6-5	TRBJ2-2	.	CASSLRAGGELFF	TGTGCCAGCAGTCTCCGTGCGGGAGGGGAGCTGTTTTTT
few	TRBV7-8	TRBJ2-1	TRBD2	CASSSRGLAGGNEQFF	TGTGCCAGCAGCTCGAGGGGACTAGCGGGGGGCAATGAGCAGTTCTTC
few	TRBV7-9	TRBJ1-5	.	CASSLSGGDNQPQHF	TGTGCCAGCAGCTTATCCGGGGGGGACAATCAGCCCCAGCATTTT
few	TRBV7-2	TRBJ1-3	.	CVSSFGLSGNTIYF	TGTGTCAGCAGCTTTGGCCTCTCTGGAAACACCATATATTTT
once	TRBV5-1	TRBJ2-6	.	CASSLPTARSGANVLTF	TGCGCCAGCAGCTTGCCCACAGCCAGATCTGGGGCCAACGTCCTGACTTTC
.	TRBV18	TRBJ1-6	.	CASSSDGLYSPLHF	TGTGCCAGCTCATCGGATGGACTATATTCACCCCTCCACTTT
many	TRBV4-2	TRBJ2-3	TRBD2	CASSQGRTSGPTDTQYF	TGTGCCAGCAGCCAGGGTAGGACTAGCGGGCCCACAGATACGCAGTATTTT
few	TRBV18	TRBJ1-2	.	CASSLTTPGTEHLYGYTF	TGTGCCAGCTCACTAACGACCCCCGGGACGGAGCATCTCTATGGCTACACCTTC
.	TRBV4-3	TRBJ2-1	TRBD2	CASSQVLAGVGEQFF	TGCGCCAGCAGCCAAGTTCTAGCGGGGGTGGGTGAGCAGTTCTTC
many	TRBV2	TRBJ1-5	.	CASSEWTSNQPQHF	TGTGCCAGCAGTGAGTGGACTAGCAATCAGCCCCAGCATTTT
few	TRBV11-2	TRBJ2-1	.	CASSLGDAGVSTGEQFF	TGTGCCAGCAGCTTGGGAGACGCGGGAGTCTCTACAGGGGAGCAGTTCTTC
many	TRBV11-2	TRBJ2-3	TRBD1	CASSHGLDRASTDTQYF	TGTGCCAGCAGCCATGGACTCGACAGGGCTAGCACAGATACGCAGTATTTT
.	TRBV20-1	TRBJ2-4	.	CSAPSGPKNIQYF	TGCAGTGCCCCCAGCGGGCCGAAAAACATTCAGTACTTC
.	TRBV7-2	TRBJ2-3	.	CASSLDADTQYF	TGTGCCAGCAGCTTAGACGCAGATACGCAGTATTTT
.	TRBV4-1	TRBJ2-1	TRBD2	CASSQTTPGLGNEQFF	TGCGCCAGCAGCCAAACTACTCCGGGACTAGGCAATGAGCAGTTCTTC
many	TRBV5-4	TRBJ2-1	.	CASRPTRGNEQFF	TGTGCCAGCAGACCTACTAGGGGCAATGAGCAGTTCTTC
.	TRBV27	TRBJ2-7	TRBD2	CASRPTSGRALSRDEQYF	TGTGCCAGCAGACCAACTAGCGGGAGGGCCCTTTCAAGGGACGAGCAGTACTTC
few	TRBV5-1	TRBJ2-4	.	CASSPWTSSQNIQYF	TGCGCCAGCAGCCCATGGACCAGTAGCCAAAACATTCAGTACTTC
few	TRBV27	TRBJ2-5	TRBD1	CASSLRTGWETQYF	TGTGCCAGCAGTCTTCGGACAGGGTGGGAGACCCAGTACTTC
few	TRBV6-5	TRBJ1-5	.	CASGQGSLNQPQHF	TGTGCCAGCGGCCAGGGGTCCCTCAATCAGCCCCAGCATTTT
few	TRBV6-5	TRBJ2-1	TRBD2	CASRERGGSLNEQFF	TGTGCCAGCCGTGAGCGGGGGGGCTCCCTCAATGAGCAGTTCTTC
.	TRBV29-1	TRBJ1-4	TRBD1	CSVDLSQGLGLFF	TGCAGCGTTGACCTTTCACAGGGGTTAGGGCTGTTTTTT
many	TRBV4-2	TRBJ2-2	.	CASSLEAQNTGELFF	TGTGCCAGCAGTCTCGAAGCCCAGAACACCGGGGAGCTGTTTTTT
.	TRBV2	TRBJ1-5	TRBD1	CASSRDSNSNQPQHF	TGTGCCAGCAGCCGGGACAGTAATAGCAATCAGCCCCAGCATTTT
many	TRBV2	TRBJ2-7	.	CASSLATGTRESGEQYF	TGTGCCAGCAGTCTAGCCACCGGGACCCGCGAATCGGGGGAGCAGTACTTC
many	TRBV28	TRBJ2-7	TRBD2	CASSPTGLAGRYEQYF	TGTGCCAGCAGTCCAACCGGACTAGCGGGACGTTACGAGCAGTACTTC
few	TRBV19	TRBJ2-1	TRBD2	CASSMGIREGDEQFF	TGTGCCAGTAGTATGGGAATCCGGGAGGGCGATGAGCAGTTCTTC
many	TRBV28	TRBJ2-4	TRBD1	CASSVDRGAKNIQYF	TGTGCCAGCAGCGTGGACAGGGGAGCCAAAAACATTCAGTACTTC
.	TRBV7-2	TRBJ2-3	.	CASSIRARSLGDTQYF	TGTGCCAGCAGCATCCGGGCCAGGTCCTTGGGAGATACGCAGTATTTT
many	TRBV20-1	TRBJ1-3	.	CSARPNVRVRGNTIYF	TGCAGTGCTAGACCCAACGTAAGAGTCCGCGGAAACACCATATATTTT
many	TRBV6-2/TRBV6-3	TRBJ1-1	.	CASRTTGRGANTEAFF	TGTGCCAGCAGGACAACAGGGAGAGGGGCGAACACTGAAGCTTTCTTT
.	TRBV7-9	TRBJ1-2	.	CASSLETALYGYTF	TGTGCCAGCAGCTTAGAGACGGCCCTCTATGGCTACACCTTC
many	TRBV11-2	TRBJ1-6	.	CASSLLGGGENSPLHF	TGTGCCAGCAGCTTATTAGGCGGGGGCGAAAATTCACCCCTCCACTTT
few	TRBV5-5	TRBJ1-3	.	CASSLASGGSGNTIYF	TGTGCCAGCAGCTTGGCGAGTGGAGGGTCTGGAAACACCATATATTTT
.	TRBV30	TRBJ1-4	.	CAWSFNEKLFF	TGTGCCTGGAGTTTTAATGAAAAACTGTTTTTT
.	TRBV20-1	TRBJ2-3	.	CSAHWRDTDTQYF	TGCAGTGCTCACTGGCGGGACACAGATACGCAGTATTTT
.	TRBV7-9	TRBJ2-4	.	CASSERVKNIQYF	TGTGCCAGCAGCGAACGGGTCAAAAACATTCAGTACTTC
.	TRBV27	TRBJ2-7	.	CASSPFQAGQYF	TGTGCCAGCAGCCCGTTCCAGGCCGGGCAGTACTTC
.	TRBV14	TRBJ1-6	.	CASSAGLGNSPLHF	TGTGCCAGCAGTGCGGGCCTCGGGAATTCACCCCTCCACTTT
many	TRBV11-1	TRBJ1-6	.	CASSGWTNSPLHF	TGTGCCAGCAGCGGGTGGACGAATTCACCCCTCCACTTT
few	TRBV28	TRBJ1-6	.	CASSLFGISYNSPLHF	TGTGCCAGCAGTTTATTCGGCATATCCTATAATTCACCCCTCCACTTT
many	TRBV9	TRBJ2-1	TRBD2	CASSTRLAVSYNEQFF	TGTGCCAGCAGCACCAGACTAGCGGTCTCCTACAATGAGCAGTTCTTC
many	TRBV2	TRBJ1-2	.	CASSAPRRSGYTF	TGTGCCAGCAGTGCCCCCCGGAGGAGCGGCTACACCTTC
many	TRBV5-6	TRBJ2-1	.	CASNRIAGSSSYNEQFF	TGTGCCAGCAATCGGATCGCGGGCTCCAGCTCCTACAATGAGCAGTTCTTC
few	TRBV18	TRBJ2-3	TRBD2	CASQPPGLAGGRQWTDTQYF	TGTGCCAGCCAACCACCGGGACTAGCGGGAGGGCGTCAGTGGACAGATACGCAGTATTTT
few	TRBV11-2	TRBJ2-2	.	CASSLLRGTGELFF	TGTGCCAGCAGCTTACTCAGGGGAACCGGGGAGCTGTTTTTT
many	TRBV6-1	TRBJ1-5	.	CASSEGARHQPQHF	TGTGCCAGCAGTGAAGGGGCGCGACATCAGCCCCAGCATTTT
many	TRBV11-2	TRBJ1-1	.	CASSLDRFEAFF	TGTGCCAGCAGCTTAGACAGATTTGAAGCTTTCTTT
.	TRBV7-9	TRBJ1-4	.	CASSPTEEKLFF	TGTGCCAGCAGCCCGACAGAGGAAAAACTGTTTTTT
.	TRBV7-8	TRBJ2-3	.	CASSLALSGGNTDTQYF	TGTGCCAGCAGCTTAGCGCTAAGTGGGGGGAACACAGATACGCAGTATTTT
.	TRBV5-6	TRBJ2-3	.	CASSLFGGNTDTQYF	TGTGCCAGCAGCTTGTTCGGGGGCAACACAGATACGCAGTATTTT
many	TRBV6-6	TRBJ1-3	TRBD1	CASSYSRAGGGGNTIYF	TGTGCCAGCAGTTACTCGAGGGCAGGGGGCGGTGGAAACACCATATATTTT
many	TRBV6-2/TRBV6-3	TRBJ1-1	.	CASRGGGQNTEAFF	TGTGCCAGCAGGGGGGGAGGGCAGAACACTGAAGCTTTCTTT
.	TRBV18	TRBJ2-3	.	CASSPSSTDSQYF	TGTGCCAGCTCACCATCTAGCACAGATTCGCAGTATTTT
few	TRBV6-1	TRBJ1-1	TRBD1	CASSERGQGAFF	TGTGCCAGCAGTGAAAGGGGACAGGGAGCTTTCTTT